The rows below give T cell receptor beta chains drawn from one sample of a study of T cell changes during pregnancy in multiple sclerosis. Here immunoSEQ multiplex PCR was the method, and the copy in TCRdb shows in-frame clones only, minus some. The sample records 78,000 or so clones, about 91% being singletons. The specimen comprised peripheral blood, sampled before pregnancy. The receptors were gathered from a female donor with multiple sclerosis, enrolled in a pregnancy study. CDR3s include the opening cysteine and the closing phenylalanine or tryptophan. The D gene is left open where the match is weak. The size entry is marked missing in some rows and otherwise reads once, few, many or a size class.

CDR3 length,J gene,D gene,V gene,clone size,CDR3 protein,CDR3 DNA
19,TRBJ1-2,TRBD1,TRBV11-2,NA,CASSLSRGQGFSLSYGYTF,TGTGCCAGCAGCTTATCAAGGGGACAGGGGTTTTCTCTGAGCTATGGCTACACCTTC
16,TRBJ2-7,NA,TRBV19,NA,CASSMVLSSTPYEQYF,TGTGCCAGTAGTATGGTTTTATCATCTACCCCCTACGAGCAGTACTTC
13,TRBJ1-5,NA,TRBV11-2,NA,CASSSGSNQPQHF,TGTGCCAGCAGCTCGGGTAGCAATCAGCCCCAGCATTTT
16,TRBJ1-2,NA,TRBV25-1,NA,CASSEYSTGANYGYTF,TGTGCCAGCAGTGAATACTCCACGGGAGCTAACTATGGCTACACCTTC
15,TRBJ1-3,NA,TRBV5-1,NA,CASSLDRYSGNTIYF,TGCGCCAGCAGCTTGGACAGGTACTCTGGAAACACCATATATTTT
17,TRBJ2-3,TRBD2,TRBV7-6,once,CASSPRTSGGAPDTQYF,TGTGCCAGCAGCCCCCGTACTAGCGGGGGGGCTCCAGATACGCAGTATTTT
14,TRBJ1-1,NA,TRBV9,NA,CASSVALAGTEAFF,TGTGCCAGCAGCGTAGCTCTCGCAGGCACTGAAGCTTTCTTT
14,TRBJ2-7,TRBD1,TRBV5-6,NA,CASSPGQAAYEQYF,TGTGCCAGCAGCCCCGGACAGGCGGCCTACGAGCAGTACTTC
17,TRBJ2-2,TRBD1,TRBV4-2,NA,CASSQSGQGANTGELFF,TGTGCCAGCAGCCAATCCGGACAGGGGGCAAACACCGGGGAGCTGTTTTTT
16,TRBJ2-3,NA,TRBV6-5,NA,CASSLIGTALGDTQYF,TGTGCCAGCAGTTTAATTGGCACAGCTCTGGGAGATACGCAGTATTTT
13,TRBJ1-1,NA,TRBV23-1,NA,CASRRQPNTEAFF,TGCGCCAGCAGAAGACAACCGAACACTGAAGCTTTCTTT
14,TRBJ2-1,TRBD1,TRBV19,NA,CASSGTGVYNEQFF,TGTGCCAGTAGTGGGACAGGGGTCTACAATGAGCAGTTCTTC
14,TRBJ1-4,TRBD1,TRBV6-5,NA,CASSDRQGNEKLFF,TGTGCCAGCAGCGACCGACAGGGAAATGAAAAACTGTTTTTT
15,TRBJ2-7,TRBD2,TRBV5-1,NA,CASSSSGGVGYEQYF,TGCGCCAGCAGCTCCTCCGGGGGGGTTGGCTACGAGCAGTACTTC
17,TRBJ2-6,NA,TRBV7-9,NA,CASSLGTGSGGANVLTF,TGTGCCAGCAGCTTAGGAACGGGGTCGGGTGGGGCCAACGTCCTGACTTTC
15,TRBJ2-5,NA,TRBV11-2,NA,CASSFGDSDQETQYF,TGTGCCAGCAGCTTTGGAGACAGCGACCAAGAGACCCAGTACTTC
11,TRBJ2-7,NA,TRBV7-8,NA,CASSSTYEQYF,TGTGCCAGCAGCTCCACCTACGAGCAGTACTTC
14,TRBJ1-2,NA,TRBV27,NA,CASSLTGRPYGYTF,TGTGCCAGCAGTTTAACAGGACGTCCCTATGGCTACACCTTC
16,TRBJ1-5,TRBD1,TRBV7-2,NA,CASSLAGQGINQPQHF,TGTGCCAGCAGCTTAGCGGGACAGGGGATCAATCAGCCCCAGCATTTT
14,TRBJ2-1,TRBD2,TRBV5-1,NA,CASSVAGGLNEQFF,TGCGCCAGCAGTGTAGCGGGGGGCCTAAATGAGCAGTTCTTC
16,TRBJ1-4,TRBD1,TRBV9,NA,CASSANGQGGNEKLFF,TGTGCCAGCAGCGCCAATGGACAGGGGGGGAATGAAAAACTGTTTTTT
14,TRBJ1-2,TRBD1,TRBV4-1,NA,CASSSRDRVYGYTF,TGCGCCAGCAGCTCCCGGGACAGGGTGTATGGCTACACCTTC
16,TRBJ2-5,TRBD2,TRBV4-1,NA,CASSQVGAGGKETQYF,TGCGCCAGCAGCCAAGTTGGAGCGGGGGGAAAAGAGACCCAGTACTTC
16,TRBJ2-5,NA,TRBV7-7,NA,CASSPRRGDLQETQYF,TGTGCTAGCAGCCCCCGGCGGGGAGATCTACAAGAGACCCAGTACTTC